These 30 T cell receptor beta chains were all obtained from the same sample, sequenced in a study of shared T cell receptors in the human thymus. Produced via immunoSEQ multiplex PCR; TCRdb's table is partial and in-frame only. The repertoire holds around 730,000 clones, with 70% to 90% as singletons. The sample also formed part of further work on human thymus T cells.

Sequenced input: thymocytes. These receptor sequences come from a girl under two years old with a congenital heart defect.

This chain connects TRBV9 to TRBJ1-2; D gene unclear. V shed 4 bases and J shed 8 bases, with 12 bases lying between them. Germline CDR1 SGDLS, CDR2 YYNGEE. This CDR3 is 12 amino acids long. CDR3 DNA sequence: TGTGCCAGCAGCTCGAGGGTGGCGGGCTACACCTTC. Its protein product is CASSSRVAGYTF.

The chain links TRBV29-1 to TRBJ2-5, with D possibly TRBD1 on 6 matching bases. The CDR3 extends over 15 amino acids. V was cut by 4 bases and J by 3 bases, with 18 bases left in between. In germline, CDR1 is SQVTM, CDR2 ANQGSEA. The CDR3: CSVGQGDIEKETQYF. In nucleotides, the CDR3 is TGCAGCGTTGGACAAGGGGACATAGAAAAAGAGACCCAGTACTTC.

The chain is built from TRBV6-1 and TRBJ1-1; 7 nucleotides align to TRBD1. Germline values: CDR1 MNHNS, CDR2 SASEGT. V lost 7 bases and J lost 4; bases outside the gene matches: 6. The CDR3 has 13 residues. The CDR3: CASTADRRTEAFF. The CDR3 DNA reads TGTGCCAGCACCGCGGACAGGCGCACTGAAGCTTTCTTT.

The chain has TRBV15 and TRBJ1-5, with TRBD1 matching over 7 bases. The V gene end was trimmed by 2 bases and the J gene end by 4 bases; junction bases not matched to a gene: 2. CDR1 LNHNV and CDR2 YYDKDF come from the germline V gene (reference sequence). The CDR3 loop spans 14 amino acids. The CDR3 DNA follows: TGTGCCACCAGCAGAAACAGGGGTAATCAGCCCCAGCATTTT. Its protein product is CATSRNRGNQPQHF. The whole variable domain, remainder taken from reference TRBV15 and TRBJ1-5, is DAMVIQNPRYQVTQFGKPVTLSCSQTLNHNVMYWYQQKSSQAPKLLFHYYDKDFNNEADTPDNFQSRRPNTSFCFLDIRSPGLGDTAMYLCATSRNRGNQPQHFGDGTRLSIL.

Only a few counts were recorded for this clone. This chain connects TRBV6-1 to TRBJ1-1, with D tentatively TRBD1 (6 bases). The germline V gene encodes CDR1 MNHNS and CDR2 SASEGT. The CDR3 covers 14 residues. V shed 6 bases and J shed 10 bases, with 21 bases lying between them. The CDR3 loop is CASSQTTGHARAFF. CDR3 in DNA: TGTGCCAGCAGCCAAACTACAGGGCATGCACGAGCTTTCTTT.

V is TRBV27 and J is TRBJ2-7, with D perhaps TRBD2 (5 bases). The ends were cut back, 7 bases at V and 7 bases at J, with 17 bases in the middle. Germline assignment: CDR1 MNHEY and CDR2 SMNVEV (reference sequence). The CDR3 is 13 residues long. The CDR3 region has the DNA TGTGCCAGCAAAGAAGGACTCCAGCAGGAGCAGTACTTC. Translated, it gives CASKEGLQQEQYF.

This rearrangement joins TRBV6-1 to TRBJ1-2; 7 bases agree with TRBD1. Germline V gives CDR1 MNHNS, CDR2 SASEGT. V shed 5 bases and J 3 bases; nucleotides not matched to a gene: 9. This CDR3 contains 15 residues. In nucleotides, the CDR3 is TGTGCCAGCAGTTCACCAGGGGGTTTGGACTATGGCTACACCTTC. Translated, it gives CASSSPGGLDYGYTF.

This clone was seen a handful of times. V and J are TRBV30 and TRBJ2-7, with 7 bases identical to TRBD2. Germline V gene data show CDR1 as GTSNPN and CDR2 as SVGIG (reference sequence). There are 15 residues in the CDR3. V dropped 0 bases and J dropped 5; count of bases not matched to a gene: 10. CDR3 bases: TGTGCCTGGAGTGTAGGGCGGGAGATTCAGGACGAGCAGTACTTC. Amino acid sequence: CAWSVGREIQDEQYF.

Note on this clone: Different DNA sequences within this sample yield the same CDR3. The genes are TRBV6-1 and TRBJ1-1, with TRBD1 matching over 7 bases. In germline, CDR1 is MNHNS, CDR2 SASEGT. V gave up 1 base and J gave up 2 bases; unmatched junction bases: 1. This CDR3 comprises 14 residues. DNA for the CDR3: TGTGCCAGCAGTGAAGGACAGGGAAACACTGAAGCTTTCTTT. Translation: CASSEGQGNTEAFF.

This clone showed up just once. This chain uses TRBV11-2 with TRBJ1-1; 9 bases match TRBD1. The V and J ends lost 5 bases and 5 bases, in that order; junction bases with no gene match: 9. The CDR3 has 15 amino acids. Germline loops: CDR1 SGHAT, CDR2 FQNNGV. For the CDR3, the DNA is TGTGCCAGCAGCGACGTTGGGACAGGGAGGACTGAAGCTTTCTTT. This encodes CASSDVGTGRTEAFF.

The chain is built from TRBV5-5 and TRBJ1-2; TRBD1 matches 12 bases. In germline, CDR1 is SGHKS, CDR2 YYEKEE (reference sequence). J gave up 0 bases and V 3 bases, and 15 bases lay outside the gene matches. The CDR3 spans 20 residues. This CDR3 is CASSSGTGGAVPRANYGYTF. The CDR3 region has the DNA TGTGCCAGCAGCTCAGGGACAGGGGGCGCGGTCCCCCGAGCTAACTATGGCTACACCTTC. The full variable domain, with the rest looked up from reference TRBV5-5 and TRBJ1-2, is DAGVTQSPTHLIKTRGQQVTLRCSPISGHKSVSWYQQVLGQGPQFIFQYYEKEERGRGNFPDRFSARQFPNYSSELNVNALLLGDSALYLCASSSGTGGAVPRANYGYTFGSGTRLTVV.

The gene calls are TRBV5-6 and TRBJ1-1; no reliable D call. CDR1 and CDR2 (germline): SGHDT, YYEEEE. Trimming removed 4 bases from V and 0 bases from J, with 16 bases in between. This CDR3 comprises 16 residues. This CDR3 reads CASSQRPPAVNTEAFF. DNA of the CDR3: TGTGCCAGCAGCCAACGACCTCCCGCGGTGAACACTGAAGCTTTCTTT. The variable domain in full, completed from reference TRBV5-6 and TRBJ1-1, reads DAGVTQSPTHLIKTRGQQVTLRCSPKSGHDTVSWYQQALGQGPQFIFQYYEEEERQRGNFPDRFSGHQFPNYSSELNVNALLLGDSALYLCASSQRPPAVNTEAFFGQGTRLTVV.

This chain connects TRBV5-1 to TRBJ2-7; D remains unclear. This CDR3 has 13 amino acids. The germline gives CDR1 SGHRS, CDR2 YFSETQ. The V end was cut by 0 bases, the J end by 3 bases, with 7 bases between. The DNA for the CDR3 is TGCGCCAGCAGCTTGGTACCTATCTACGAGCAGTACTTC. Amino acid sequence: CASSLVPIYEQYF. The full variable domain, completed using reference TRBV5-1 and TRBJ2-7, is KAGVTQTPRYLIKTRGQQVTLSCSPISGHRSVSWYQQTPGQGLQFLFEYFSETQRNKGNFPGRFSGRQFSNSRSEMNVSTLELGDSALYLCASSLVPIYEQYFGPGTRLTVT.

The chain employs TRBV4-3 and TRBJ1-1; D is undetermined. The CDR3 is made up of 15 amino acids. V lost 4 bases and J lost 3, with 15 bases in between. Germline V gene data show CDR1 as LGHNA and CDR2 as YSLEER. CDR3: CASSLRGWVHTEAFF. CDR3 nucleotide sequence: TGCGCCAGCAGCCTCCGCGGTTGGGTCCACACTGAAGCTTTCTTT.

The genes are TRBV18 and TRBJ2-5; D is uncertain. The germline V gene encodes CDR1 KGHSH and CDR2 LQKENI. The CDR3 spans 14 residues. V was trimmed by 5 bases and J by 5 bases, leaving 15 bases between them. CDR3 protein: CASSGPDPVETQYF. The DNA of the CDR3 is TGTGCCAGCTCAGGGCCAGACCCCGTGGAGACCCAGTACTTC.

In nucleotides, the CDR3 is TGTGCCAGCAGCCCCCCAGGCGGGGCGACGTTTTACAATGAGCAGTTCTTC. This encodes CASSPPGGATFYNEQFF. The rearrangement uses TRBV5-6 and TRBJ2-1; tentative D call: TRBD2 (6 bases). V lost 4 bases and J lost 4, with 21 bases in between. The CDR3 spans 17 residues. The germline CDR1 and CDR2 sequences are SGHDT and YYEEEE.

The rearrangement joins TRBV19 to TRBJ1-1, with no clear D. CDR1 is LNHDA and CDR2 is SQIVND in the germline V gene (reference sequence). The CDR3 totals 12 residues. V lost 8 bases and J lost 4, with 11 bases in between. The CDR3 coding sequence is TGTGCCAGTCGCCCGCGAGGCACTGAAGCTTTCTTT. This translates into CASRPRGTEAFF. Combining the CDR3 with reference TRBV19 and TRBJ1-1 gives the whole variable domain DGGITQSPKYLFRKEGQNVTLSCEQNLNHDAMYWYRQDPGQGLRLIYYSQIVNDFQKGDIAEGYSVSREKKESFPLTVTSAQKNPTAFYLCASRPRGTEAFFGQGTRLTVV.

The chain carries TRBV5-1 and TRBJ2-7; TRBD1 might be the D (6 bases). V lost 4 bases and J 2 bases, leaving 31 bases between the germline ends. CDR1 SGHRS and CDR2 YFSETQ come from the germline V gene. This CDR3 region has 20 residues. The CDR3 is CASSLFPMGVRQVPAYEQYF. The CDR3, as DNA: TGCGCCAGCAGCCTCTTCCCGATGGGAGTGAGACAGGTTCCAGCCTACGAGCAGTACTTC. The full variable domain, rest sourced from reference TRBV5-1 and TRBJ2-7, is KAGVTQTPRYLIKTRGQQVTLSCSPISGHRSVSWYQQTPGQGLQFLFEYFSETQRNKGNFPGRFSGRQFSNSRSEMNVSTLELGDSALYLCASSLFPMGVRQVPAYEQYFGPGTRLTVT.

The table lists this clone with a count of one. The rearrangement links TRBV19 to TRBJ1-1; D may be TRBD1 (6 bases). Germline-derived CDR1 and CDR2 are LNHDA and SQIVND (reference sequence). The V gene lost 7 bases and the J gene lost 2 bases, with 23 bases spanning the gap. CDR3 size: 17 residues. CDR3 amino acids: CASNPTGWGNYNTEAFF. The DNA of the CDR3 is TGTGCCAGTAACCCGACAGGCTGGGGGAACTACAACACTGAAGCTTTCTTT.

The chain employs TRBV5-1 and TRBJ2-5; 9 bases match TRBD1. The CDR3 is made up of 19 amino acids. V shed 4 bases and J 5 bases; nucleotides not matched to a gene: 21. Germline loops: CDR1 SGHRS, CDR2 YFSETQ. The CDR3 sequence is CASSAPGTGRKSWGETQYF. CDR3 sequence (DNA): TGCGCCAGCAGCGCTCCCGGGACAGGGCGTAAATCTTGGGGCGAGACCCAGTACTTC.

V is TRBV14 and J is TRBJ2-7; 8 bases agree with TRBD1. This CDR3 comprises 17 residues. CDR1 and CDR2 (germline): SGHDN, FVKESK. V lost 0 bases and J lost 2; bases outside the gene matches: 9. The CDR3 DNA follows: TGTGCCAGCAGCCAAGATAGCCGGGACAGGTACACCTACGAGCAGTACTTC. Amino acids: CASSQDSRDRYTYEQYF. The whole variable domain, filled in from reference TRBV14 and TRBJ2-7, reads EAGVTQFPSHSVIEKGQTVTLRCDPISGHDNLYWYRRVMGKEIKFLLHFVKESKQDESGMPNNRFLAERTGGTYSTLKVQPAELEDSGVYFCASSQDSRDRYTYEQYFGPGTRLTVT.

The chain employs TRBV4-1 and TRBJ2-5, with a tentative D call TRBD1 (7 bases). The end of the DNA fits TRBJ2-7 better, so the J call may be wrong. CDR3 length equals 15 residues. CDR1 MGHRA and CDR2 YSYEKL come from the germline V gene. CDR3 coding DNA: TGCGCCAGCAGCCAATCAAGACAGGGAGGACACGAGCAGTACTTC. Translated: CASSQSRQGGHEQYF.

The CDR3 loop is CASSLARDRELRGAFF. The CDR3 DNA sequence: TGTGCCAGCAGCTTAGCTCGGGACAGAGAACTCCGAGGAGCTTTCTTT. This sequence joins TRBV7-9 and TRBJ1-1, with 7 bases aligning to TRBD1. V was clipped by 0 bases and J by 10 bases; unmatched bases: 14. Germline lookup yields CDR1 SEHNR and CDR2 FQNEAQ (reference sequence). The CDR3 is 16 residues long.

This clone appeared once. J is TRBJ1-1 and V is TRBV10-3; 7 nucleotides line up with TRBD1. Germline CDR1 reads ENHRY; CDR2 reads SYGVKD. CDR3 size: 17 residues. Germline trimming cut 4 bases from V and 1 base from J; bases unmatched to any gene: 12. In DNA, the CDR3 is TGTGCCATCAGTGCTCACGGTCGGGACAGCTGGAACACTGAAGCTTTCTTT. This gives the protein CAISAHGRDSWNTEAFF.

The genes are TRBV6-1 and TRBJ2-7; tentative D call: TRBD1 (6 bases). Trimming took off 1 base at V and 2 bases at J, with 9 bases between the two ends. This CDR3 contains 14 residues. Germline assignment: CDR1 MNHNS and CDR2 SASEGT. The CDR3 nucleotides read TGTGCCAGCAGTGAAGAGCACAGGGCCTACGAGCAGTACTTC. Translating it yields CASSEEHRAYEQYF.

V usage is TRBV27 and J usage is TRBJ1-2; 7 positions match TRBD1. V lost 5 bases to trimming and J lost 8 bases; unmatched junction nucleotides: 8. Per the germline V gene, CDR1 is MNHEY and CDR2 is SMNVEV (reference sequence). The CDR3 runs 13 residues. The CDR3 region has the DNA TGTGCCAGCAGTACAACAGGGGTAGAGGGCTACACCTTC. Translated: CASSTTGVEGYTF.

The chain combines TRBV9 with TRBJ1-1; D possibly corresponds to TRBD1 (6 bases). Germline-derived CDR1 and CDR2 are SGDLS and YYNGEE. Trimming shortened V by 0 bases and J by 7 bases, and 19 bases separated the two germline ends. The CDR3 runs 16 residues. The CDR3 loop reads CASSVESGQGAREAFF. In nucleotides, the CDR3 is TGTGCCAGCAGCGTAGAGTCGGGACAAGGGGCCCGTGAAGCTTTCTTT.

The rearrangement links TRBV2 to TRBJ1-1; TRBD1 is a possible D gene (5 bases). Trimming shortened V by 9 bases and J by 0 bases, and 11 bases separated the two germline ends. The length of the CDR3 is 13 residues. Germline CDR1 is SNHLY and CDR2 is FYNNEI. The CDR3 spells CARSAGLNTEAFF. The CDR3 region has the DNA TGTGCCAGATCTGCAGGGTTGAACACTGAAGCTTTCTTT.

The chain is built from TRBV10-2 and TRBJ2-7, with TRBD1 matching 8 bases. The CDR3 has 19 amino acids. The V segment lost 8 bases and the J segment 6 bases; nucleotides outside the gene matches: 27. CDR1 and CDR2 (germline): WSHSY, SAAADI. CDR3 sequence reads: CASYDRDRTLGPGPCEQYF. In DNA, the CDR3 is TGCGCCAGCTATGACCGGGACAGGACGCTTGGGCCAGGGCCTTGCGAGCAGTACTTC.

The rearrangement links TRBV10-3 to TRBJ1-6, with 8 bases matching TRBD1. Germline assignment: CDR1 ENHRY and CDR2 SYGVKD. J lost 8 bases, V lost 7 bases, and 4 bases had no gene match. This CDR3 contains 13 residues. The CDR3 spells CAITRDRYSPLHF. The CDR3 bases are TGTGCCATCACCCGGGACAGGTATTCACCCCTCCACTTT.